The following is a T cell receptor beta chain sequence with its context. The data stem from a study of cytomegalovirus exposure and HLA in healthy donors. PCR amplification relied on 60 Vbeta primers (plus 13 Jbeta primers). Generated by immunoSEQ multiplex PCR, the TCRdb table keeps only in-frame clones and is missing some. The table records about 91,000 clones, approximately 69% of them present only once. Sequencing was performed on PBMCs. The receptor comes from a female donor in good health and CMV-seronegative.

The CDR3 here is CASSPLAGWTTYEQYF. Here the CDR3 DNA reads TGTGCCAGCAGTCCTCTAGCGGGGTGGACGACCTACGAGCAGTACTTC. The chain couples TRBV27 to TRBJ2-7; 9 bases match TRBD2. CDR1 is MNHEY and CDR2 is SMNVEV in the germline V gene (reference sequence). The CDR3 is 16 amino acids. The V and J ends lost 5 bases and 2 bases, in that order; junction bases with no gene match: 10.